A single sample is the source of the 26 T cell receptor beta chains below, sequenced in a study of T cell responses to AZD1222 COVID-19 vaccine. Generated by immunoSEQ multiplex PCR, the TCRdb table keeps only in-frame clones and is missing some. The repertoire holds around 140,000 clones, with approximately 93% as singletons. The starting material was peripheral blood, obtained on day 0 of AZD1222 vaccination. Receptors were obtained from an adult in good health.

This sequence joins TRBV5-5 and TRBJ2-7, with a tentative D call TRBD2 (7 bases). Germline lookup yields CDR1 SGHKS and CDR2 YYEKEE (reference sequence). The V gene lost 1 base and the J gene lost 2 bases, with 16 bases spanning the gap. CDR3 length equals 16 residues. The CDR3 DNA is TGTGCCAGCAGCTTGCTTGGGAGGGGGAAGGCCTACGAGCAGTACTTC. Translated, it gives CASSLLGRGKAYEQYF.

DNA of the CDR3: TGTGCCAGCTTGGAGGGGCCAACTAATGAAAAACTGTTTTTT. Its translation is CASLEGPTNEKLFF. J is TRBJ1-4 and V is TRBV5-6; maybe TRBD1 (5 bases). Germline V gives CDR1 SGHDT, CDR2 YYEEEE. Trimming took off 7 bases at V and 0 bases at J, with 10 bases between the two ends. This CDR3 contains 14 residues.

V and J are TRBV15 and TRBJ2-1; D possibly corresponds to TRBD1 (5 bases). Germline assignment: CDR1 LNHNV and CDR2 YYDKDF (reference sequence). Deletions cut 0 bases from V and 7 bases from J, with 13 bases between. This CDR3 is built from 15 residues. The CDR3 protein is CATSRDLGESNEQFF. The CDR3 DNA reads as TGTGCCACCAGCAGAGATTTAGGGGAATCGAATGAGCAGTTCTTC.

This chain links TRBV6-2 or TRBV6-3 with TRBJ1-2, with TRBD1 as a possible D gene (5 bases). This CDR3 has 14 residues. Germline V CDR1 and CDR2: MNHEY, SVGEGT. V was trimmed by 5 bases and J by 3 bases, leaving 13 bases between them. The CDR3 DNA is TGTGCCAGCAGTACAGCCAACAGGCACTATGGCTACACCTTC. It yields the protein CASSTANRHYGYTF.

The chain carries TRBV19 and TRBJ1-6, with D maybe TRBD1 (5 bases). Trimming removed 0 bases at V and 7 bases at J, with 13 bases between. The CDR3 covers 16 residues. CDR1 and CDR2 (germline): LNHDA, SQIVND (reference sequence). CDR3 loop: CASSIDAGTQNSPLHF. CDR3 coding DNA: TGTGCCAGTAGTATAGATGCCGGGACGCAAAATTCACCCCTCCACTTT.

The rearrangement uses TRBV4-2 and TRBJ2-7, with 8 nucleotides matching TRBD1. Germline V lookup: CDR1 LGHNA, CDR2 YNFKEQ. This CDR3 has 15 amino acids. V was clipped by 2 bases and J by 2 bases; unmatched bases: 5. The CDR3: CASSQQGAQTYEQYF. The CDR3 region has the DNA TGTGCCAGCAGCCAACAGGGGGCCCAGACCTACGAGCAGTACTTC.

J is TRBJ1-4 and V is TRBV4-1, with 11 bases matching TRBD1. Germline trimming cut 0 bases from V and 3 bases from J; bases unmatched to any gene: 3. There are 17 residues in the CDR3. Germline CDR1 reads MGHRA; CDR2 reads YSYEKL. The CDR3 reads CASSQEGTGGANEKLFF. CDR3 DNA sequence: TGCGCCAGCAGCCAAGAGGGGACAGGGGGGGCTAATGAAAAACTGTTTTTT.

V usage is TRBV11-3 and J usage is TRBJ2-3; D is unclear. Trimming stripped 5 bases from V and 6 bases from J, with 12 bases between. CDR1 and CDR2 from the germline V gene are SGHNT and YENEEA. The CDR3 has 13 amino acids. The CDR3 coding sequence is TGTGCCAGCAGCGCCGGTTATGGGGATACGCAGTATTTT. It yields the protein CASSAGYGDTQYF.

This clone is a singleton in its sample. The V gene is TRBV3-1 (or the pseudogene TRBV3-2), the J gene TRBJ2-7, with 7 bases identical to TRBD1. This CDR3 has 14 amino acids. Looked up from germline, CDR1 is LGHDT and CDR2 is YNNKEL (reference sequence). V lost 4 bases to trimming and J lost 4 bases; unmatched junction nucleotides: 7. Here the CDR3 reads CASSRQTGSYEQYF. CDR3 DNA sequence: TGTGCCAGCAGCCGACAGACAGGGTCGTACGAGCAGTACTTC.

The chain combines TRBV7-6 with TRBJ2-7; D gene ambiguous. Trimming left V 2 bases short and J 2 bases short, with 13 bases between. The CDR3 length is 15 residues. CDR1 and CDR2 from the germline V gene are SGHVS and FNYEAQ. Here the CDR3 DNA reads TGTGCCAGCAGCTTACGAGTTAACGGTCCCTACGAGCAGTACTTC. This translates into CASSLRVNGPYEQYF.

The chain employs TRBV6-5 and TRBJ1-2; 10 bases match TRBD1. This CDR3 spans 15 amino acids. Unmatched junction bases numbered 5, after V lost 7 bases and J lost 0 bases. Looked up from germline, CDR1 is MNHEY and CDR2 is SVGAGI. The CDR3 loop reads CASTIGTGANYGYTF. DNA of the CDR3: TGTGCCAGCACAATTGGGACAGGGGCTAACTATGGCTACACCTTC.

The genes are TRBV29-1 and TRBJ1-1; D gene ambiguous. Trimming stripped 3 bases from V and 5 bases from J, with 13 bases between. There are 13 residues in the CDR3. Per germline, CDR1 SQVTM and CDR2 ANQGSEA. This chain's CDR3 is CSVDTGDWTEAFF. CDR3 nucleotide sequence: TGCAGCGTTGACACCGGGGATTGGACTGAAGCTTTCTTT.

This clone was counted a single time. This chain connects TRBV5-1 to TRBJ2-7, with no clear D. The CDR3 is 15 residues long. Trimming left V 0 bases short and J 2 bases short, with 12 bases between. Germline lookup yields CDR1 SGHRS and CDR2 YFSETQ. The CDR3 region has the DNA TGCGCCAGCAGCTTGGTCCCCGCAGAAGCCTACGAGCAGTACTTC. This sequence encodes CASSLVPAEAYEQYF.

The chain has TRBV19 and TRBJ1-2, with no clear D. CDR3 size: 13 residues. Germline V lookup: CDR1 LNHDA, CDR2 SQIVND (reference sequence). V was cut by 6 bases and J by 0 bases, with 8 bases left in between. CDR3 nucleotide sequence: TGTGCCAGTAGGATTAAAGCTAACTATGGCTACACCTTC. Translating it yields CASRIKANYGYTF.

The chain employs TRBV10-3 and TRBJ1-2, with unresolved D. Germline-derived CDR1 and CDR2 are ENHRY and SYGVKD. V lost 2 bases to trimming and J lost 0 bases, with 7 bases between them. The CDR3 extends over 14 amino acids. The CDR3 coding sequence is TGTGCCATCAGTGAGCCTCCACCTAACTATGGCTACACCTTC. Its translation is CAISEPPPNYGYTF.

The chain joins TRBV6-1 to TRBJ1-1; D gene uncertain. Germline V gives CDR1 MNHNS, CDR2 SASEGT. Trimming cost V 2 bases and J 6 bases, with 13 bases left between them. The CDR3 runs 14 residues. This CDR3 is CASSERTLSPEAFF. The CDR3 bases are TGTGCCAGCAGTGAACGGACCCTGAGTCCTGAAGCTTTCTTT.

This chain uses TRBV29-1 with TRBJ2-1; D perhaps matches TRBD2 (7 bases). The CDR3 sequence is 11 residues long. In germline, CDR1 is SQVTM, CDR2 ANQGSEA. V dropped 6 bases and J dropped 6 bases, with 9 bases sitting between them. As DNA, the CDR3 is TGCAGCGTCGGGGGGCCCAATGAGCAGTTCTTC. Its translation: CSVGGPNEQFF.

The chain has TRBV5-1 and TRBJ1-1, with D maybe TRBD1 (6 bases). The CDR3 loop spans 16 amino acids. CDR1 is SGHRS and CDR2 is YFSETQ in the germline V gene. V shed 0 bases and J shed 5 bases, with 17 bases lying between them. CDR3 residues: CASSLGTLQGRTEAFF. The DNA of the CDR3 is TGCGCCAGCAGCTTGGGGACCCTACAGGGTAGGACTGAAGCTTTCTTT.

This clone was counted once. The chain has TRBV28 and TRBJ1-2; tentative D call: TRBD1 (5 bases). Germline V gives CDR1 MDHEN, CDR2 SYDVKM. V was pared by 7 bases and J by 1 base, with 16 bases between. CDR3 length equals 15 residues. The CDR3 region has the DNA TGTGCCAGCATTCGGGAGGGACGGTATAACTATGGCTACACCTTC. Its protein is CASIREGRYNYGYTF.

The chain recombines TRBV7-2 with TRBJ1-3, with 10 bases lining up with TRBD1. V shed 1 base, J shed 3 bases, and the junction held 6 bases outside the gene matches. This CDR3 region has 17 residues. The germline V gene encodes CDR1 SGHTA and CDR2 FQGNSA. CDR3 bases: TGTGCCAGCAGCTTAGGGGTGACAGGGGGCTATGGAAACACCATATATTTT. It encodes CASSLGVTGGYGNTIYF.

The rearrangement joins TRBV18 to TRBJ2-1; D perhaps matches TRBD1 (5 bases). V gave up 5 bases and J gave up 5 bases, with 10 bases separating them. This CDR3 is 13 amino acids long. CDR1 and CDR2 (germline): KGHSH, LQKENI. In DNA, the CDR3 is TGTGCCAGCTCATTAAAGGGGAACAATGAGCAGTTCTTC. As protein: CASSLKGNNEQFF. The whole variable domain, remainder taken from reference TRBV18 and TRBJ2-1, is NAGVMQNPRHLVRRRGQEARLRCSPMKGHSHVYWYRQLPEEGLKFMVYLQKENIIDESGMPKERFSAEFPKEGPSILRIQQVVRGDSAAYFCASSLKGNNEQFFGPGTRLTVL.

The chain is built from TRBV12-3 or TRBV12-4 and TRBJ1-1; 8 bases agree with TRBD1. J lost 4 bases, V lost 6 bases, and 4 bases had no gene match. This CDR3 is 13 amino acids long. In DNA form, the CDR3 reads TGTGCCAGCAGGTTTGACAGGGGCACTGAAGCTTTCTTT. Encoded protein: CASRFDRGTEAFF.

This chain joins TRBV7-3 and TRBJ2-3; the match to TRBD2 covers 13 bases. The CDR3 length is 18 residues. J gave up 6 bases and V 1 base, and 10 bases lay outside the gene matches. The V gene's germline CDR1 is SGHTA and CDR2 FQGTGA. The CDR3 coding sequence is TGTGCCAGCAGCTTAAAGGGGTGGACTAGCGGGGGAAGGGATACGCAGTATTTT. Protein product: CASSLKGWTSGGRDTQYF. Based on the CDR3 plus reference TRBV7-3 and TRBJ2-3, the full variable domain is GAGVSQTPSNKVTEKGKYVELRCDPISGHTALYWYRQSLGQGPEFLIYFQGTGAADDSGLPNDRFFAVRPEGSVSTLKIQRTERGDSAVYLCASSLKGWTSGGRDTQYFGPGTRLTVL.

The chain uses TRBV6-1 and TRBJ2-5; TRBD1 agrees at 7 bases. The CDR3 loop spans 14 amino acids. CDR1 is MNHNS, CDR2 SASEGT, per germline. Germline trimming cut 3 bases from V and 7 bases from J; bases unmatched to any gene: 8. CDR3 amino acids: CASSDRTNRGTQYF. DNA of the CDR3: TGTGCCAGCAGTGACAGGACGAACAGGGGGACCCAGTACTTC.

V and J are TRBV19 and TRBJ1-3, with TRBD1 as a possible D gene (5 bases). Germline-derived CDR1 and CDR2 are LNHDA and SQIVND (reference sequence). This CDR3 is 15 amino acids long. V lost 4 bases and J lost 1, with 11 bases in between. CDR3 amino acids: CASSTPGLSGNTIYF. CDR3 sequence (DNA): TGTGCCAGTAGTACCCCGGGACTATCTGGAAACACCATATATTTT.

The chain uses TRBV19 and TRBJ1-1; weak D call: TRBD1 (6 bases). V was trimmed by 3 bases and J by 0 bases, leaving 11 bases between them. Germline loops: CDR1 LNHDA, CDR2 SQIVND (reference sequence). The CDR3 runs to 15 residues. The CDR3 is CASSISGGLNTEAFF. DNA for the CDR3: TGTGCCAGTAGTATTAGCGGGGGGCTGAACACTGAAGCTTTCTTT.